The text below deals with one T cell receptor beta chain. Its target antigen remains unknown. Base qualities are not at hand, and no much larger clone is one base apart. The TCR beta CDR3 regions were amplified from the RNA transcripts. The TCR CDR3 was subjected to a first round of RT-PCR using the HTBI primer set and the Qiagen OneStep RT-PCR kit. Libraries were constructed in a second round of multiplex PCR, after which size selection and purification were carried out. Sequencing of the libraries was done on an Illumina HiSeq2000 using paired-end 100 bp reads. In the original analysis: SOAPnuke was used to process the raw data, throwing out any read that contained adapters or uncalled bases, had a mean Phred below 15, or lacked an exact constant-primer or identifier match. COPE v1.2.5 was used to merge high-quality paired reads, and clonotypes were defined as unique nucleotide sequences. MiTCR v1.1 was used to align clonotypes to the IMGT TRBV, TRBD and TRBJ reference segments. The analysis included only V-J combinations with a frequency above 0.0001, which together covered approximately 99% of the repertoires. The TCS score was defined as the ratio of F50 (clonal expansion) to E x V (chaos), calculated using BLOSUM62-based TCRdist between CDR3 peptides within each V-J. Welch's t-statistics and random forest reduced several hundred V-J features to roughly 13, which were used in a naive Bayes classifier (R e1071). The public reads were run again by TCRdb, first through fastp at Q25 and then through MiXCR, and only productive beta chains were kept. Rows with a matching CDR3 protein are joined into one entry that keeps the most common DNA and genes. The V and J calls here are based on TCRdb, not the publication. The sample data list 600,000 to 750,000 distinct CDR3 sequences, and approximately 15% of these were observed just once. Together, the top ten hold roughly 15% of the sample.

Stable Graves' hyperthyroidism was defined as the absence of progression to ophthalmopathy over 18 months of follow-up. The hyperthyroidism patients were between 18 and 65 years old and newly diagnosed, with a disease duration of less than 2 months. Patients with uncontrolled infections, other autoimmune diseases, pregnancy or lactation were excluded. Diagnoses were based on clinical symptoms, serum thyroxine and TRAb, thyroid ultrasound and orbital computed tomography. PBMCs were separated from 7.5 to 10 ml of fresh peripheral blood using Ficoll-Paque density gradient centrifugation. Trizol reagent was used to extract total RNA, and RNA quality was then checked on an Agilent 2100 Bioanalyzer. These data come from a study of T cells in Graves' hyperthyroidism and ophthalmopathy (dated by TCRdb to the late 2010s). As for the study more broadly: Peripheral blood was sampled at the time of initial diagnosis, prior to any treatment. TCR V-J signatures able to tell the groups apart were searched for in a discovery cohort of some 100 patients, of whom more than 40 had Graves' ophthalmopathy and roughly 57 had stable Graves' hyperthyroidism. Prospective prediction of ophthalmopathy was tested in an independent validation cohort of 18 to 20 hyperthyroidism patients and 17 patients who later progressed to ophthalmopathy. In addition, the study compared T-cell repertoires in thyroid tissue and in blood from roughly 6 Graves' hyperthyroidism patients. After blood sampling, hyperthyroidism patients were treated with methimazole at a starting dose of 30 mg daily, and ophthalmopathy patients were treated with high-dose intravenous methylprednisolone. The paper describes TCR Vbeta CDR3 sequencing of 130 to 150 peripheral blood samples, made up of under 50 ophthalmopathy patients, more than 70 hyperthyroidism patients and approximately 17 progressor patients. The 75 to 100 discovery patients were divided at random into training and test sets in a 7:3 ratio.

V loses 6 bases at its end and J loses 4 bases; junction bases beyond the gene matches: 11. The CDR1 and CDR2 encoded by the germline V gene are MNHNS and SASEGT. The CDR3 measures 16 amino acids from cysteine to phenylalanine. Only the CDR3 portion is preserved as DNA: 48 bases, with reading frame beginning at the first base. The investigation overall reported the following: Ophthalmopathy was separated from stable hyperthyroidism by a 13 V-J signature model, with approximately 90% sensitivity and about 81% specificity obtained in cross-validation and 80%/75% obtained in testing. Blood samples also contained most of the expanded thyroid clonotypes (frequency above 0.001), which suggests that blood repertoires may reflect thyroid immune responses. In validation, the model predicted progression to ophthalmopathy a median of about 6.5 months before onset, with approximately 71% sensitivity and roughly 77% specificity. No statistical method was used to set the sample size in advance, and investigators knew the group allocation.

The sample comprised blood. This clonotype was sampled from a man between 45 and 60 years old with Graves' hyperthyroidism. The chain joins TRBV6-1 to TRBJ2-3; a stretch of 9 junction bases matches TRBD2. Here the CDR3 is given as CASRGSREGGADTQYF. The DNA is TGTGCCAGCAGGGGTTCGCGGGAGGGTGGTGCAGATACGCAGTATTTT.